The clone carrying this TCR beta chain was counted a single time. Its specificity is not known. This specimen comes from a study of CD8 T cell repertoires and HIV-1 epitope variants. Study-level information: Separate from the cultures, 1M uncultured T cells served as baseline.

General study points: Four to six clonotypes recognized Nef KF9, one HW9, none TAALDMSHF.

Trimming cost V 9 bases and J 8 bases, with 19 bases left between them. This CDR3 is built from 13 residues. CDR1 is SNHLY, CDR2 FYNNEI, per germline. Method: immunoSEQ multiplex PCR; TCRdb's copy keeps in-frame clones and lacks some. This sample yields 4,500 to 6,500 clones, of which 66% are seen a single time; roughly two fifths belongs to the top ten. The chain has TRBV2 and TRBJ1-2, with D perhaps TRBD1 (5 bases). The receptor was isolated from a male donor with HIV. Sequencing was done on a sample of cultured CD8+ T cells derived from PBMCs. As DNA, the CDR3 is TGTGCCAGTCTGGGGGTGGGGACGGAGGGCTACACCTTC. Translation gives CASLGVGTEGYTF. Combining the CDR3 with reference TRBV2 and TRBJ1-2 gives the whole variable domain EPEVTQTPSHQVTQMGQEVILRCVPISNHLYFYWYRQILGQKVEFLVSFYNNEISEKSEIFDDQFSVERPDGSNFTLKIRSTKLEDSAMYFCASLGVGTEGYTFGSGTRLTVV.